This T cell receptor beta chain stems from a study of T-cell memory formation after mild COVID-19. In regard to this clonotype: Its cognate antigen is unknown.

Study observations and caveats: Clones that shrank (day 15 to 85) were balanced CD4/CD8, whereas later expanders leaned CD4+. The study found contracting CD4+ clones mainly in CM and EM and contracting CD8+ clones in EMRA. Certain responding clones were present in pre-infection memory, suggesting participation of cross-reactive memory.

The V gene lost 9 bases and the J gene lost 2 bases, with 19 bases spanning the gap. Germline V gene lookup returns CDR1 SGHNT and CDR2 YYREEE (reference sequence). The CDR3 has 15 amino acids. TCR alpha and TCR beta cDNA libraries with sample barcodes and UMIs came from 5'RACE using constant-segment primers. TCRdb itself ran the 5' RACE reads through MiXCR, one entry per CDR3 protein. Of about 400,000 distinct CDR3 sequences in the sample, less than 25% are singletons; the top ten hold roughly 14%. This rearrangement joins TRBV5-4 to TRBJ2-3, with D perhaps matching TRBD2 (6 bases). The sample consisted of PBMCs or a T cell subset sorted from them (not recorded which). The receptor was isolated from an adult woman who had mild COVID-19 (a few samples of this study predate the infection). Cell type and time point are not known. DNA for the CDR3: TGTGCCACAGGGCAGGAGGGTTATTCCACAGATACGCAGTATTTT. Amino acids: CATGQEGYSTDTQYF.